A selection of T cell receptor beta chains follows, all from one sample in a study of blood T cell repertoires in COVID-19. Some clones are missing from TCRdb's copy, which holds only in-frame ones; the method was immunoSEQ multiplex PCR. The repertoire consists of fewer than 200,000 clones, with 60% to 85% occurring once and the leading ten covering 8.1%. Sequenced input: peripheral blood. The receptors stem from a woman aged 60-70 years with COVID-19, enrolled during active disease. CDR3s include the opening cysteine and the closing phenylalanine or tryptophan. Each record gives: J gene, CDR3 length, clone size, D gene, V gene, CDR3 protein, CDR3 DNA. D genes are given only for firm matches. Not all rows give a size; the values are once, few, many and, for expanded clones, a class.

TRBJ1-5 16 NA NA TRBV5-1 CASSLRSGLSNQPQHF TGCGCCAGCAGCTTGAGATCAGGGTTAAGCAATCAGCCCCAGCATTTT
TRBJ1-1 15 NA NA TRBV2 CASTLEGQPNTEAFF TGTGCCAGCACCCTAGAAGGACAGCCGAACACTGAAGCTTTCTTT
TRBJ2-2 17 NA TRBD2 TRBV5-1 CASNLRGASGRSGELFF TGCGCCAGCAATCTGCGCGGGGCTAGCGGGAGAAGCGGGGAGCTGTTTTTT
TRBJ1-2 16 NA TRBD1 TRBV5-1 CASSLGQGAPGYGYTF TGCGCCAGCAGCTTAGGACAGGGGGCCCCGGGCTATGGCTACACCTTC
TRBJ1-2 14 NA NA TRBV5-4 CASSFGGQSYGYTF TGTGCCAGCAGCTTCGGGGGGCAGAGCTATGGCTACACCTTC
TRBJ2-6 16 NA NA TRBV9 CASSVAPFSGANVLTF TGTGCCAGCAGCGTAGCCCCCTTCTCTGGGGCCAACGTCCTGACTTTC
TRBJ1-6 15 NA TRBD1 TRBV28 CASSFGRGHNSPLHF TGTGCCAGCAGTTTTGGCAGGGGGCACAATTCACCCCTCCACTTT
TRBJ2-5 12 few TRBD1 TRBV29-1 CSLGQGEETQYF TGCAGCCTAGGACAGGGGGAAGAGACCCAGTACTTC
TRBJ2-1 16 NA TRBD2 TRBV24-1 CATSDPGLAGGREQFF TGTGCCACCAGTGACCCAGGACTAGCGGGGGGGAGGGAGCAGTTCTTC
TRBJ1-4 14 NA TRBD1 TRBV6-5 CASYQHRGNEKLFF TGTGCCAGCTATCAGCACAGGGGGAATGAAAAACTGTTTTTT
TRBJ2-1 14 NA TRBD2 TRBV28 CASSPGTSYNEQFF TGTGCCAGCAGTCCCGGGACTAGCTACAATGAGCAGTTCTTC
TRBJ2-7 16 few TRBD2 TRBV3-1/TRBV3-2 CASSHPRGAGGYEQYF TGTGCCAGCAGCCACCCCCGGGGGGCGGGAGGGTACGAGCAGTACTTC
TRBJ1-1 13 NA NA TRBV27 CASSLAVTTEAFF TGTGCCAGCAGTTTAGCGGTAACTACTGAAGCTTTCTTT
TRBJ2-3 16 many TRBD2 TRBV7-9 CASSPPFGGSTDTQYF TGTGCCAGCAGCCCACCCTTCGGGGGGAGCACAGATACGCAGTATTTT
TRBJ1-1 18 NA NA TRBV13 CASSFSPTVVGGTTEAFF TGTGCCAGCAGCTTTAGCCCTACGGTAGTGGGGGGGACCACTGAAGCTTTCTTT
TRBJ1-4 16 NA NA TRBV9 CASSVGTRLGGEKLFF TGTGCCAGCAGCGTGGGGACAAGGCTCGGTGGGGAAAAACTGTTTTTT
TRBJ2-4 15 NA TRBD2 TRBV4-3 CASSQDILARDIQYF TGCGCCAGCAGCCAAGATATACTAGCGAGGGACATTCAGTACTTC
TRBJ1-1 13 NA NA TRBV20-1 CSASGDRNTEAFF TGCAGTGCTAGTGGAGACAGAAACACTGAAGCTTTCTTT
TRBJ2-7 13 NA NA TRBV6-6 CASRHRPPQEQYF TGTGCCAGCAGACACCGTCCCCCCCAAGAGCAGTACTTC
TRBJ2-3 17 NA TRBD2 TRBV3-1/TRBV3-2 CASSQAFGRGGTDTQYF TGTGCCAGCAGCCAAGCCTTCGGGAGGGGGGGCACAGATACGCAGTATTTT
TRBJ2-2 14 NA NA TRBV19 CASSRGDRTGELFF TGTGCCAGTAGCCGCGGGGACAGAACCGGGGAGCTGTTTTTT
TRBJ1-6 17 NA TRBD1 TRBV27 CASSLSGQGARNSPLHF TGTGCCAGCAGTTTATCGGGACAGGGTGCAAGGAATTCACCCCTCCACTTT
TRBJ2-7 13 NA TRBD1 TRBV5-5 CASSATGIYEQYF TGTGCCAGCAGCGCGACAGGGATCTACGAGCAGTACTTC
TRBJ2-5 14 few NA TRBV19 CASSIGRSQGTQYF TGTGCCAGTAGTATAGGAAGGAGTCAGGGGACCCAGTACTTC
TRBJ2-1 13 NA TRBD2 TRBV12-3/TRBV12-4 CASSGLAGGEQFF TGTGCCAGCAGCGGACTAGCGGGGGGTGAGCAGTTCTTC
TRBJ2-2 17 NA NA TRBV21-1 CASSKLMGQGRTGELFF TGTGCCAGCAGCAAACTTATGGGACAGGGTCGCACCGGGGAGCTGTTTTTT
TRBJ1-6 15 NA NA TRBV19 CASSIASRDNSPLHF TGTGCCAGTAGTATTGCCAGCCGGGATAATTCACCCCTCCACTTT
TRBJ2-5 15 NA NA TRBV19 CASSIDRGSQETQYF TGTGCCAGTAGTATCGATCGGGGGAGTCAAGAGACCCAGTACTTC
TRBJ1-2 14 once NA TRBV5-1 CASSLEAGNYGYTF TGCGCCAGCAGCTTGGAGGCGGGGAACTATGGCTACACCTTC
TRBJ1-2 12 few NA TRBV6-1 CASSENAGGYTF TGTGCCAGCAGTGAGAATGCGGGTGGCTACACCTTC
TRBJ1-1 15 many NA TRBV7-2 CASSLVGGRSTEAFF TGTGCCAGCAGCTTAGTGGGAGGACGGAGCACTGAAGCTTTCTTT
TRBJ2-3 15 few TRBD2 TRBV6-5 CASSDSGRGVDTQYF TGTGCCAGCAGCGATAGCGGGAGGGGGGTAGATACGCAGTATTTT
TRBJ2-5 16 NA TRBD2 TRBV6-1 CASSEMAGGPQETQYF TGTGCCAGCAGTGAAATGGCGGGAGGGCCCCAAGAGACCCAGTACTTC
TRBJ2-5 11 NA NA TRBV7-2 CASSTGIAQYF TGTGCCAGCAGCACGGGTATTGCCCAGTACTTC
TRBJ1-6 18 NA TRBD1 TRBV6-4 CASSPRGRILSYNSPLHF TGTGCCAGCAGCCCAAGGGGGCGAATATTGTCCTATAATTCACCCCTCCACTTT
TRBJ1-3 14 NA NA TRBV6-6 CASSPPGSGNTIYF TGTGCCAGCAGTCCTCCGGGGTCTGGAAACACCATATATTTT
TRBJ2-2 15 few NA TRBV14 CASSQVRVSTGELFF TGTGCCAGCAGCCAGGTCAGGGTAAGCACCGGGGAGCTGTTTTTT
TRBJ2-7 12 NA TRBD1 TRBV27 CARDRDSREQYF TGTGCCCGCGACAGGGATTCTAGGGAGCAGTACTTC
TRBJ2-2 15 few NA TRBV7-8 CASSFGTDNTGELFF TGTGCCAGCAGCTTCGGAACAGACAACACCGGGGAGCTGTTTTTT
TRBJ1-2 14 NA TRBD1 TRBV7-2 CASSSGTGYYGYTF TGTGCCAGCAGCTCGGGGACAGGCTACTATGGCTACACCTTC
TRBJ2-7 17 NA NA TRBV7-2 CASSLGRLNSGAYEQYF TGTGCCAGCAGCTTAGGACGTTTGAATAGCGGAGCGTACGAGCAGTACTTC
TRBJ2-5 14 NA NA TRBV9 CASSVARGGETQYF TGTGCCAGCAGCGTAGCTCGGGGAGGAGAGACCCAGTACTTC
TRBJ2-1 15 NA TRBD2 TRBV5-1 CASSSWTSGINEQFF TGCGCCAGCAGCTCATGGACTAGCGGTATCAATGAGCAGTTCTTC
TRBJ2-3 15 NA TRBD1 TRBV27 CASSFGTGGADTQYF TGTGCCAGCAGTTTCGGGACAGGGGGCGCAGATACGCAGTATTTT
TRBJ2-7 14 NA NA TRBV28 CASSLDRGAYEQYF TGTGCCAGCAGTTTGGACCGTGGGGCTTACGAGCAGTACTTC
TRBJ2-5 15 NA TRBD1 TRBV2 CASSGQTGLGETQYF TGTGCCAGCAGTGGTCAGACAGGGCTGGGGGAGACCCAGTACTTC
TRBJ2-1 13 NA NA TRBV5-1 CASSLARGNEQFF TGCGCCAGCAGCTTGGCTAGAGGAAATGAGCAGTTCTTC
TRBJ1-2 17 NA TRBD1 TRBV4-1 CASSQEPPGTGGYGYTF TGCGCCAGCAGCCAAGAACCCCCGGGGACAGGCGGCTATGGCTACACCTTC
TRBJ2-1 19 NA TRBD2 TRBV15 CATSRDGLAGGPGYNEQFF TGTGCCACCAGCAGAGACGGACTAGCGGGAGGGCCGGGATACAATGAGCAGTTCTTC
TRBJ2-1 15 once TRBD1 TRBV30 CAWSADRGRYNEQFF TGTGCCTGGAGTGCGGACAGGGGGCGGTACAATGAGCAGTTCTTC
TRBJ2-1 13 NA NA TRBV5-1 CASRDWGYNEQFF TGCGCCAGCAGGGACTGGGGCTACAATGAGCAGTTCTTC
TRBJ2-5 15 NA TRBD1 TRBV9 CASSVTGTVQETQYF TGTGCCAGCAGCGTCACTGGGACAGTCCAAGAGACCCAGTACTTC
TRBJ2-7 12 NA TRBD1 TRBV18 CASSPGTDEQYF TGTGCCAGCTCACCAGGGACAGATGAGCAGTACTTC
TRBJ2-2 19 NA NA TRBV3-1/TRBV3-2 CASSQDPRLTTHNTGELFF TGTGCCAGCAGCCAAGACCCCCGACTTACTACCCACAACACCGGGGAGCTGTTTTTT
TRBJ2-7 15 NA TRBD1 TRBV7-2 CASSLVGQISYEQYF TGTGCCAGCAGCTTAGTGGGACAGATCTCCTACGAGCAGTACTTC
TRBJ2-3 13 NA NA TRBV5-4 CAYTRGSTDTQYF TGTGCCTATACGCGGGGAAGCACAGATACGCAGTATTTT
TRBJ1-6 18 NA TRBD1 TRBV5-1 CASSWITTGGDDNSPLHF TGCGCCAGCAGCTGGATAACGACAGGGGGCGATGATAATTCACCCCTCCACTTT